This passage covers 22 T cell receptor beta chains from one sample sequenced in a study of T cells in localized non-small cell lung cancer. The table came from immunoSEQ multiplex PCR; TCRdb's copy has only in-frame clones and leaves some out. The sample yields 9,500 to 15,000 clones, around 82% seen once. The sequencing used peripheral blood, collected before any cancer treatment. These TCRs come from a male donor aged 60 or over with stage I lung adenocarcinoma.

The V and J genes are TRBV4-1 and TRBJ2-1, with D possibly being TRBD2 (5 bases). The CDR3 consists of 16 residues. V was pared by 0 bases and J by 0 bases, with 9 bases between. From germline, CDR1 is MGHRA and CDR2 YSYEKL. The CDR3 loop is CASSQDPSRSYNEQFF. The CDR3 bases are TGCGCCAGCAGCCAAGACCCTAGCCGCTCCTACAATGAGCAGTTCTTC.

CDR3 loop: CASSLPGGGTDTQYF. CDR3 DNA sequence: TGTGCCAGCAGTCTACCGGGGGGGGGCACAGATACGCAGTATTTT. V is TRBV28 and J is TRBJ2-3; TRBD2 aligns across 8 bases. After removal of 5 bases from V and 1 base from J, the junction contained 5 bases not matched to a gene. This CDR3 has 15 amino acids. Germline CDR1 reads MDHEN; CDR2 reads SYDVKM.

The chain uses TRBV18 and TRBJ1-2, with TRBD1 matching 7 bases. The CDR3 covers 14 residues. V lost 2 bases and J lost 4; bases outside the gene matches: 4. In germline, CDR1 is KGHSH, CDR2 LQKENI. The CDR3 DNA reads TGTGCCAGCTCACCAGACAGGGAATCCTATGGCTACACCTTC. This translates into CASSPDRESYGYTF. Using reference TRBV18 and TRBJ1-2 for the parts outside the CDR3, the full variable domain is NAGVMQNPRHLVRRRGQEARLRCSPMKGHSHVYWYRQLPEEGLKFMVYLQKENIIDESGMPKERFSAEFPKEGPSILRIQQVVRGDSAAYFCASSPDRESYGYTFGSGTRLTVV.

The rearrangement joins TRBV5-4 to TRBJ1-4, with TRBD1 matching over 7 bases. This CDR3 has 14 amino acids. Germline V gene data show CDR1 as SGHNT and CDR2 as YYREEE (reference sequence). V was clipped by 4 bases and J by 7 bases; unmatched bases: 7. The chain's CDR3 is CASSPGGGFEKLFF. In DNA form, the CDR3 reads TGTGCCAGCAGCCCAGGGGGTGGTTTTGAAAAACTGTTTTTT.

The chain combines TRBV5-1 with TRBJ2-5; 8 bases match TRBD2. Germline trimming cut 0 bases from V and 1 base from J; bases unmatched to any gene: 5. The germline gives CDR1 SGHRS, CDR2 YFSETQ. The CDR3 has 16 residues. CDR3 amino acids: CASSLGVSGAQETQYF. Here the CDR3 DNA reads TGCGCCAGCAGCTTGGGCGTTAGCGGGGCCCAAGAGACCCAGTACTTC.

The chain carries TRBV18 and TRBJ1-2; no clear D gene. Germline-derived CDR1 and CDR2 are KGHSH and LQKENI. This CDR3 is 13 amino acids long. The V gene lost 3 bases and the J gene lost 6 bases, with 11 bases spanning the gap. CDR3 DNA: TGTGCCAGCTCACCGTTAGATACCGATGGCTACACCTTC. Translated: CASSPLDTDGYTF.

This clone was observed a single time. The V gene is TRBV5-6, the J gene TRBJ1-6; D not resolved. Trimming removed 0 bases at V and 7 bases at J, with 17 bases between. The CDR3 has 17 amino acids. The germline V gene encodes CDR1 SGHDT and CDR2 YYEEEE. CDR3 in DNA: TGTGCCAGCAGCTTGGGGCGGTCGGCGATACGAAATTCACCCCTCCACTTT. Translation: CASSLGRSAIRNSPLHF.

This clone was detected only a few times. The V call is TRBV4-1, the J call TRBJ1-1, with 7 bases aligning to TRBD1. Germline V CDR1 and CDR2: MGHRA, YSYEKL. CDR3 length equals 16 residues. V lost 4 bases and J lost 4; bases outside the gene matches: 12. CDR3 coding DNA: TGCGCCAGCAGCCCTACAGGGGCACCCTCGGGCACTGAAGCTTTCTTT. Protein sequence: CASSPTGAPSGTEAFF.

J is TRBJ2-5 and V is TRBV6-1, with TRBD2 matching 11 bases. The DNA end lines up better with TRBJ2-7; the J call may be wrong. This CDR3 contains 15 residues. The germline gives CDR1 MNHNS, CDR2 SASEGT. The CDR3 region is CASSITSGRSVEQYF. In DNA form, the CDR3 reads TGTGCCAGCAGTATCACTAGCGGGAGATCCGTCGAGCAGTACTTC.

This CDR3 reads CASSTGLYNEQFF. The CDR3 DNA reads as TGTGCCAGCAGCACGGGACTTTACAATGAGCAGTTCTTC. The gene calls are TRBV11-3 and TRBJ2-1; perhaps TRBD2 as D (6 bases). The CDR3 length is 13 residues. Per the germline V gene, CDR1 is SGHNT and CDR2 is YENEEA. The germline V and J ends were trimmed by 5 bases and 4 bases, with 9 bases remaining between them.

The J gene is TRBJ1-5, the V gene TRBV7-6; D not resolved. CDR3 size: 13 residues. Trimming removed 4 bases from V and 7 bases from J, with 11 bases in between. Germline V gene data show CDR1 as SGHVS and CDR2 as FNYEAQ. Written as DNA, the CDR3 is TGTGCCAGCAGCTCAAACCTTAGGCAGCCCCAGCATTTT. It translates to CASSSNLRQPQHF. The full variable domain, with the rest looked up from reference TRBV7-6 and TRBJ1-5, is GAGVSQSPRYKVTKRGQDVALRCDPISGHVSLYWYRQALGQGPEFLTYFNYEAQQDKSGLPNDRFSAERPEGSISTLTIQRTEQRDSAMYRCASSSNLRQPQHFGDGTRLSIL.

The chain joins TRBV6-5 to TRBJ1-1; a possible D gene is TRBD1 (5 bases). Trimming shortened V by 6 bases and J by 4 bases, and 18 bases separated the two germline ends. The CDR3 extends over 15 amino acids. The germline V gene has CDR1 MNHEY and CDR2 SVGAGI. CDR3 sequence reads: CASRERGGRRTEAFF. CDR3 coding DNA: TGTGCCAGCAGGGAAAGGGGAGGGAGGCGCACTGAAGCTTTCTTT.

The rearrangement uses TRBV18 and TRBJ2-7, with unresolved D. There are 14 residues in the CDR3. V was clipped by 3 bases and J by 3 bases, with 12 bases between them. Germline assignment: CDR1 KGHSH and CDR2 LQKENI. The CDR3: CASSPTTLGYEQYF. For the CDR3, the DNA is TGTGCCAGCTCACCCACCACCCTGGGCTACGAGCAGTACTTC. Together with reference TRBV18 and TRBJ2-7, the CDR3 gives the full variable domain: NAGVMQNPRHLVRRRGQEARLRCSPMKGHSHVYWYRQLPEEGLKFMVYLQKENIIDESGMPKERFSAEFPKEGPSILRIQQVVRGDSAAYFCASSPTTLGYEQYFGPGTRLTVT.

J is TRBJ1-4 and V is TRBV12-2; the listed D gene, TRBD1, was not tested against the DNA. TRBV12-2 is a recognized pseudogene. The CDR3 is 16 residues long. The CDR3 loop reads CASRLARGQSNEKLFF. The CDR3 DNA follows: TGTGCAAGTCGCTTAGCTCGGGGACAGTCTAATGAAAAACTGTTTTTT.

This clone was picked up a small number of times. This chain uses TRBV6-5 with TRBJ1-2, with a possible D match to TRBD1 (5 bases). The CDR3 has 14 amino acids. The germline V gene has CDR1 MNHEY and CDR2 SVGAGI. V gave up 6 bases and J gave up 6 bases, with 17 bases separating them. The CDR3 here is CASRNPGTANGYTF. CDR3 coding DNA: TGTGCCAGCAGAAACCCCGGGACGGCCAATGGCTACACCTTC.

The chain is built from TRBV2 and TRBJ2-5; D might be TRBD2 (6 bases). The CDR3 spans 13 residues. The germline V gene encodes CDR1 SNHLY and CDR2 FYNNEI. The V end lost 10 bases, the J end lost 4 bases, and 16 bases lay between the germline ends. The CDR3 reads CAIPGVVGETQYF. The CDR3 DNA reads TGTGCCATTCCGGGGGTGGTAGGAGAGACCCAGTACTTC.

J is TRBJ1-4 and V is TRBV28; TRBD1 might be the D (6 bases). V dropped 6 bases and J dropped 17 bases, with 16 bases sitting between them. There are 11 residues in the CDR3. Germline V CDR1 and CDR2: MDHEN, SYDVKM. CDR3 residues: CASSQGTFVFF. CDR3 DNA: TGTGCCAGCAGCCAAGGGACATTTGTTTTTTTT.

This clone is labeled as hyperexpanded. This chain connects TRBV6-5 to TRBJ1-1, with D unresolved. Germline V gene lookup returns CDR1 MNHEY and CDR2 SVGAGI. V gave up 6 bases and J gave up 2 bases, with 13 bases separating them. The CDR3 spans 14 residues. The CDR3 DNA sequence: TGTGCCAGCAGAAAAGGACCCAGCAACACTGAAGCTTTCTTT. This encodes CASRKGPSNTEAFF.

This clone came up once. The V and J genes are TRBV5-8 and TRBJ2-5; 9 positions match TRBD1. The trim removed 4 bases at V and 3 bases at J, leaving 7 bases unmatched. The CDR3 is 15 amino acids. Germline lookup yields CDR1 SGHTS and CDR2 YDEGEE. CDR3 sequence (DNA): TGTGCCAGCAGCCCAGGACAGGGGCGGAAAGAGACCCAGTACTTC. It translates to CASSPGQGRKETQYF.

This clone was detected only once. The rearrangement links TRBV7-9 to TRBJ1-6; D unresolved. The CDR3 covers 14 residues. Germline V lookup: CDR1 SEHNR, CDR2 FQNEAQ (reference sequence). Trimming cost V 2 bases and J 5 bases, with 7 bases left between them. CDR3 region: CASSLRQDNSPLHF. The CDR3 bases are TGTGCCAGCAGCTTACGACAAGATAATTCACCCCTCCACTTT.

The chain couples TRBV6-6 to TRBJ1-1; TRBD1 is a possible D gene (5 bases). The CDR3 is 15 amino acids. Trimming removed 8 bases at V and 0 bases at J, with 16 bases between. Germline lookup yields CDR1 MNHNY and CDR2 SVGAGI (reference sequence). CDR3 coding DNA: TGTGCCAGCCACCAGAGGGGACCCATGAACACTGAAGCTTTCTTT. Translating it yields CASHQRGPMNTEAFF.

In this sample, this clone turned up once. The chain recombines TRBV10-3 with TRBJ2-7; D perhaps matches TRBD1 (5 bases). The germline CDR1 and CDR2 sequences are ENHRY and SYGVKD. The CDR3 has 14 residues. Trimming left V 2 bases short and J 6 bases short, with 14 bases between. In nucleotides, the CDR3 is TGTGCCATCAGTGAGGGGGCAACCTGGGGCGAGCAGTACTTC. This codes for CAISEGATWGEQYF.